Here is one TCR beta chain with its context. This sample was taken from a study of blood T cells in healthy people across ages. Through a sample-barcoded 5' primer and a J-beta primer mix, a second PCR was run for roughly 6 to 12 cycles. Tags on each cDNA molecule came from a template-switch adaptor with 12 random nucleotides. There were at least 3 million CDR3-containing paired-end reads obtained from each sample. One entry per CDR3 protein results from TCRdb running MiXCR on the 5' RACE reads. Found here are about 640,000 distinct CDR3 sequences, roughly 53% of them singletons; the top ten hold around 37%. Sequencing was done on a sample of blood. The sequence came from a man aged 60 to 69 in good health.

The CDR3 loop is CASSLALATDTQYF. CDR3 DNA sequence: TGTGCCAGCAGCTTAGCGCTAGCCACAGATACGCAGTATTTT. This chain links TRBV7-9 with TRBJ2-3; D perhaps matches TRBD2 (5 bases). This CDR3 has 14 amino acids. Germline V gives CDR1 SEHNR, CDR2 FQNEAQ (reference sequence). Trimming cost V 0 bases and J 2 bases, with 6 bases left between them.